The T cell receptor (beta chain) described here comes from a study of T cell changes during pregnancy in multiple sclerosis. This clone has just one count. With 6 bases clipped from V and 10 bases from J, the junction kept 7 bases outside the gene matches. Germline lookup yields CDR1 SNHLY and CDR2 FYNNEI. CDR3 length: 14 residues. Using immunoSEQ multiplex PCR, the repertoire was profiled, and TCRdb retains in-frame clones only, with some absent. The sample gives around 110,000 clones, 85% to 95% of which show up once; less than 0.9% is in the top ten. The receptor's source is a female donor in good health, enrolled as a control in a pregnancy study. The starting material was peripheral blood, obtained in the third trimester of pregnancy. This chain joins TRBV2 and TRBJ2-1, with 12 bases that match TRBD2. The CDR3 coding sequence is TGTGCCAGCAGCGGGGGACTAGCGGGTGAGGAGCAGTTCTTC. It is translated as CASSGGLAGEEQFF.